One and the same sample provided the 28 T cell receptor beta chains below, sequenced in a study of beta chain features in type 1 diabetes. Every isolated RNA sample was fully reverse transcribed, so sequencing captured expressed TCRB transcripts. Sequencing was performed with immunoSEQ multiplex PCR; in TCRdb, only in-frame clones are kept and a portion is missing. This sample yields roughly 610,000 clones, of which 15% to 18% are seen a single time; around 0.1% belongs to the top ten. Source material: naive CD4+ T cells from blood. These TCRs come from a man younger than 35 in good health.

This clone was counted between two and nine times. This chain joins TRBV7-9 and TRBJ2-7; TRBD1 might be the D (5 bases). V gave up 5 bases and J gave up 4 bases, with 12 bases separating them. CDR1 SEHNR and CDR2 FQNEAQ come from the germline V gene (reference sequence). The CDR3 has 13 residues. Here the CDR3 DNA reads TGTGCCAGCAGCCCTCAGGGTGTATACGAGCAGTACTTC. It specifies CASSPQGVYEQYF. The full variable domain, its missing parts supplied by reference TRBV7-9 and TRBJ2-7, is DTGVSQNPRHKITKRGQNVTFRCDPISEHNRLYWYRQTLGQGPEFLTYFQNEAQLEKSRLLSDRFSAERPKGSFSTLEIQRTEQGDSAMYLCASSPQGVYEQYFGPGTRLTVT.

The J gene is TRBJ2-7, the V gene TRBV7-9; D may be TRBD1 (5 bases). This CDR3 is 15 amino acids long. The germline V gene has CDR1 SEHNR and CDR2 FQNEAQ (reference sequence). V lost 1 base and J 0 bases, leaving 10 bases between the germline ends. The CDR3 region is CASSLVTGNSYEQYF. The CDR3 region has the DNA TGTGCCAGCAGCTTAGTAACAGGCAACTCCTACGAGCAGTACTTC.

This clone has just a few counts. The gene calls are TRBV4-3 and TRBJ2-7, with TRBD1 identical over 7 bases. Germline V gene data show CDR1 as LGHNA and CDR2 as YSLEER. The CDR3 totals 16 residues. Trimming at V came to 0 bases and at J to 0 bases, leaving 5 bases not matched to a gene. The CDR3 DNA follows: TGCGCCAGCAGCCAAGATCAGACAGGGAGCTCCTACGAGCAGTACTTC. Its protein is CASSQDQTGSSYEQYF.

This clone was observed a few times. The chain combines TRBV25-1 with TRBJ2-7; 7 bases map to TRBD1. The CDR3 is 15 amino acids. V trimming: 6 bases; J trimming: 5 bases; junction bases outside the gene matches: 13. Germline V gene lookup returns CDR1 MGHDK and CDR2 SYGVNS. The CDR3 loop reads CASRDTGVGSNEQYF. The CDR3 DNA reads as TGTGCCAGCAGGGACACAGGGGTGGGCAGCAACGAGCAGTACTTC.

This sequence joins TRBV4-2 and TRBJ2-4; 14 bases map to TRBD2. The germline gives CDR1 LGHNA, CDR2 YNFKEQ. The CDR3 is 17 residues long. Germline trimming cut 3 bases from V and 5 bases from J; bases unmatched to any gene: 6. DNA for the CDR3: TGTGCCAGCAGCCAGGGACTAGCGGGGGCCCACCAAAACATTCAGTACTTC. Translation gives CASSQGLAGAHQNIQYF.

In its sample, this clone was seen a few times. The genes are TRBV4-1 and TRBJ2-1; tentative D call: TRBD2 (6 bases). The CDR3 spans 12 residues. CDR1 MGHRA and CDR2 YSYEKL come from the germline V gene. Trimming pared 1 base from V and 12 bases from J, leaving 10 bases between. CDR3 loop: CASSQVRERQFF. The CDR3 nucleotides are TGCGCCAGCAGCCAAGTCCGGGAGAGGCAGTTCTTC.

The chain couples TRBV11-2 to TRBJ1-2; no clear D. Germline-derived CDR1 and CDR2 are SGHAT and FQNNGV. V lost 6 bases and J 3 bases, leaving 8 bases between the germline ends. The CDR3 runs 12 residues. The CDR3 here is CASRAADYGYTF. In DNA form, the CDR3 reads TGTGCCAGCAGAGCAGCGGACTATGGCTACACCTTC.

This clone occurred a few times. J is TRBJ2-2 and V is TRBV25-1, with 9 bases fitting TRBD1. The germline gives CDR1 MGHDK, CDR2 SYGVNS. The trim removed 4 bases at V and 6 bases at J, leaving 6 bases unmatched. CDR3 length: 15 residues. In nucleotides, the CDR3 is TGTGCCAGCAGTGCTCACAGGGGGCCGGCCGGGGAGCTGTTTTTT. Translation: CASSAHRGPAGELFF.

This chain links TRBV30 with TRBJ1-5, with a possible D match to TRBD1 (5 bases). Germline loops: CDR1 GTSNPN, CDR2 SVGIG (reference sequence). V lost 5 bases to trimming and J lost 0 bases, with 8 bases between them. The CDR3 consists of 13 residues. This CDR3 is CAWGDSSNQPQHF. CDR3 DNA: TGTGCCTGGGGAGACAGTAGCAATCAGCCCCAGCATTTT.

This clone was detected only a few times. This chain joins TRBV10-3 and TRBJ2-5, with 7 bases fitting TRBD1. The CDR3 sequence is 16 residues long. Germline V gene sequence: CDR1 ENHRY, CDR2 SYGVKD. The trim removed 10 bases at V and 2 bases at J, leaving 16 bases unmatched. DNA for the CDR3: TGTGCCACCCAATCCTACCGGGACAGACATCAAGAGACCCAGTACTTC. The encoded protein is CATQSYRDRHQETQYF.

V and J are TRBV5-6 and TRBJ1-5, with D possibly being TRBD1 (6 bases). Trimming took 0 bases from V and 0 from J, leaving 10 bases between them. Germline V gene sequence: CDR1 SGHDT, CDR2 YYEEEE. The CDR3 spans 16 residues. CDR3 loop: CASSLVGQNSNQPQHF. The CDR3 bases are TGTGCCAGCAGCTTGGTCGGACAGAATAGCAATCAGCCCCAGCATTTT.

This clone was found many times. Other DNA sequences of this sample code for an identical CDR3. This chain connects TRBV18 to TRBJ2-7; D is perhaps TRBD1 (6 bases). The germline gives CDR1 KGHSH, CDR2 LQKENI. CDR3 length: 12 residues. V was clipped by 3 bases and J by 4 bases, with 7 bases between them. The CDR3 is CASSPTGYEQYF. The CDR3 DNA sequence: TGTGCCAGCTCACCCACAGGGTACGAGCAGTACTTC. Together with reference TRBV18 and TRBJ2-7, the CDR3 gives the full variable domain: NAGVMQNPRHLVRRRGQEARLRCSPMKGHSHVYWYRQLPEEGLKFMVYLQKENIIDESGMPKERFSAEFPKEGPSILRIQQVVRGDSAAYFCASSPTGYEQYFGPGTRLTVT.

This clone was counted only a few times. This chain connects TRBV18 to TRBJ2-3, with 8 positions matching TRBD1. V lost 4 bases and J lost 0; bases outside the gene matches: 3. This CDR3 is 15 amino acids long. CDR1 and CDR2 (germline): KGHSH, LQKENI. The CDR3 sequence is CASSLDRGSTDTQYF. The CDR3 DNA follows: TGTGCCAGCTCACTCGACAGGGGTAGCACAGATACGCAGTATTTT.

The chain combines TRBV4-2 with TRBJ2-5; D is ambiguous. This CDR3 is built from 13 residues. The germline CDR1 and CDR2 sequences are LGHNA and YNFKEQ. Deletions cut 1 base from V and 3 bases from J, with 6 bases between. The CDR3 loop reads CASSQGAKETQYF. In DNA, the CDR3 is TGTGCCAGCAGCCAAGGAGCTAAAGAGACCCAGTACTTC.

The chain combines TRBV7-9 with TRBJ2-5; 8 bases are a match to TRBD1. The ends lost 0 bases at V and 4 bases at J; junction bases unmatched: 4. This CDR3 has 15 residues. The germline gives CDR1 SEHNR, CDR2 FQNEAQ (reference sequence). Here the CDR3 DNA reads TGTGCCAGCAGCTTAGCGACAGGGGTTGGAGAGACCCAGTACTTC. As protein: CASSLATGVGETQYF. The whole variable domain, filled in from reference TRBV7-9 and TRBJ2-5, reads DTGVSQNPRHKITKRGQNVTFRCDPISEHNRLYWYRQTLGQGPEFLTYFQNEAQLEKSRLLSDRFSAERPKGSFSTLEIQRTEQGDSAMYLCASSLATGVGETQYFGPGTRLLVL.

This clone was found many times. The chain joins TRBV10-3 to TRBJ2-3; possible D gene TRBD1, 5 bases. CDR3 length equals 10 residues. The V and J ends lost 9 bases and 5 bases respectively, with 6 bases between them. In germline, CDR1 is ENHRY, CDR2 SYGVKD. CDR3: CAIGEDTQYF. The CDR3 DNA is TGTGCCATAGGGGAAGATACGCAGTATTTT.

The chain recombines TRBV4-3 with TRBJ1-1, with D possibly TRBD1 on 6 matching bases. V gave up 1 base and J gave up 5 bases, with 14 bases separating them. This CDR3 has 15 residues. CDR1 is LGHNA and CDR2 is YSLEER in the germline V gene. The CDR3 reads CASSQGLTGRTEAFF. The CDR3 DNA follows: TGCGCCAGCAGCCAAGGCCTAACAGGGAGGACTGAAGCTTTCTTT.

Only a few counts were recorded for this clone. This sequence joins TRBV11-2 and TRBJ2-1, with TRBD2 identical over 11 bases. This CDR3 region has 16 residues. CDR1 is SGHAT, CDR2 FQNNGV, per germline. The J segment lost 5 bases and the V segment lost 5 bases, leaving 8 bases of the junction unmatched. The CDR3 nucleotides are TGTGCCAGCAGCCTTACCCCGACTAGCGGGAACAATGAGCAGTTCTTC. Residues: CASSLTPTSGNNEQFF.

This clone was seen a handful of times. This chain connects TRBV4-2 to TRBJ1-5; 7 bases align to TRBD1. Trimming at V came to 4 bases and at J to 2 bases, leaving 29 bases not matched to a gene. The CDR3 loop spans 23 amino acids. CDR1 is LGHNA, CDR2 YNFKEQ, per germline. In DNA, the CDR3 is TGTGCCAGCAGCCCTATCTGGCCCTTAGACAGGGCAGGACGTAAGCTAGGCAATCAGCCCCAGCATTTT. This sequence encodes CASSPIWPLDRAGRKLGNQPQHF.

This clone has more than one count but fewer than ten. The chain combines TRBV15 with TRBJ2-1; tentatively, D is TRBD1 or TRBD2 (5 bases each). The CDR3 extends over 15 amino acids. The germline V gene has CDR1 LNHNV and CDR2 YYDKDF (reference sequence). V lost 5 bases and J 1 base, leaving 12 bases between the germline ends. CDR3 protein: CATSLARQSYNEQFF. CDR3 DNA: TGTGCCACCAGCCTAGCCCGACAGTCCTACAATGAGCAGTTCTTC.

The chain links TRBV27 to TRBJ2-4; TRBD1 might be the D (6 bases). In germline, CDR1 is MNHEY, CDR2 SMNVEV (reference sequence). The V gene lost 2 bases and the J gene lost 1 base, with 12 bases spanning the gap. The CDR3 contains 16 residues. The CDR3 DNA follows: TGTGCCAGCAGTTTAGATTATAGGGGGGCCAAAAACATTCAGTACTTC. This translates into CASSLDYRGAKNIQYF.

V is TRBV7-2 and J is TRBJ2-7, with D perhaps matching TRBD2 (6 bases). Deletions cut 10 bases from V and 5 bases from J, with 18 bases between. The CDR3 totals 13 residues. The germline gives CDR1 SGHTA, CDR2 FQGNSA. This CDR3 reads CATQRLGRHEQYF. The CDR3 region has the DNA TGTGCCACCCAGAGGTTGGGGAGGCACGAGCAGTACTTC.

This chain links TRBV5-6 with TRBJ1-1, with a tentative D call TRBD1 (5 bases). In germline, CDR1 is SGHDT, CDR2 YYEEEE. The V end lost 6 bases, the J end lost 4 bases, and 16 bases lay between the germline ends. The length of the CDR3 is 14 residues. This chain's CDR3 is CASTKLHGTTEAFF. For the CDR3, the DNA is TGTGCCAGCACTAAACTGCACGGGACCACTGAAGCTTTCTTT. The full variable domain, its missing parts supplied by reference TRBV5-6 and TRBJ1-1, is DAGVTQSPTHLIKTRGQQVTLRCSPKSGHDTVSWYQQALGQGPQFIFQYYEEEERQRGNFPDRFSGHQFPNYSSELNVNALLLGDSALYLCASTKLHGTTEAFFGQGTRLTVV.

This sequence joins TRBV5-4 and TRBJ2-2; TRBD1 might be the D (6 bases). Trimming left V 0 bases short and J 7 bases short, with 19 bases between. The CDR3 length is 17 residues. CDR1 SGHNT and CDR2 YYREEE come from the germline V gene (reference sequence). In DNA form, the CDR3 reads TGTGCCAGCAGCTTGGATGGGGGCGTTGACCCATTCGGGGAGCTGTTTTTT. Translating it yields CASSLDGGVDPFGELFF.

This chain joins TRBV10-3 and TRBJ1-6; the D gene is possibly TRBD1 (5 bases). This CDR3 region has 13 residues. Deletions cut 8 bases from V and 9 bases from J, with 14 bases between. Germline V gene sequence: CDR1 ENHRY, CDR2 SYGVKD. The CDR3 DNA sequence: TGTGCCATCGCCCCAGGGAAGAGTTCACCCCTCCACTTT. Its translation is CAIAPGKSSPLHF.

This clone has just a few counts. The chain links TRBV29-1 to TRBJ1-5; no reliable D call. Per germline, CDR1 SQVTM and CDR2 ANQGSEA. There are 13 residues in the CDR3. V shed 4 bases and J shed 4 bases, with 11 bases lying between them. CDR3 coding DNA: TGCAGCGTTGGAACAGACCGTAATCAGCCCCAGCATTTT. Translation: CSVGTDRNQPQHF.

J is TRBJ2-7 and V is TRBV6-5, with 10 nucleotides matching TRBD2. The CDR3 loop spans 14 amino acids. The germline CDR1 and CDR2 sequences are MNHEY and SVGAGI. Losses at the gene ends were 6 bases for V and 6 bases for J; bases not matched to a gene: 8. The CDR3 coding sequence is TGTGCCAGCAGAGCTAGCGGGAGCAGCTTCGAGCAGTACTTC. Amino acids: CASRASGSSFEQYF.

This clone has just a few counts. The chain uses TRBV2 and TRBJ1-5; no firm D call. V was shortened by 3 bases and J by 7 bases, with 13 bases between the two germline ends. The CDR3 spans 14 residues. Germline assignment: CDR1 SNHLY and CDR2 FYNNEI. The CDR3 loop reads CASSEQGLAQPQHF. CDR3 sequence (DNA): TGTGCCAGCAGTGAGCAAGGTCTAGCCCAGCCCCAGCATTTT. The whole variable domain, filled in from reference TRBV2 and TRBJ1-5, reads EPEVTQTPSHQVTQMGQEVILRCVPISNHLYFYWYRQILGQKVEFLVSFYNNEISEKSEIFDDQFSVERPDGSNFTLKIRSTKLEDSAMYFCASSEQGLAQPQHFGDGTRLSIL.